The 5 T cell receptor beta chains given below trace back to one sample, sequenced in a study of blood T cell repertoires in COVID-19. Assay: immunoSEQ multiplex PCR; the TCRdb copy retains only in-frame clones and omits some. This sample has fewer than 200,000 clones, with over 60% found just once. Sequencing input: peripheral blood. Receptor source: a woman aged 70-85 years with acute or convalescent COVID-19.

This chain joins TRBV15 and TRBJ1-2, with D possibly TRBD1 on 5 matching bases. This CDR3 has 14 residues. Germline V lookup: CDR1 LNHNV, CDR2 YYDKDF (reference sequence). V shed 0 bases and J shed 8 bases, with 13 bases lying between them. CDR3 region: CATSRDKGLWGYTF. The CDR3 bases are TGTGCCACCAGCAGAGATAAGGGGCTCTGGGGCTACACCTTC.

CDR3 in amino acids: CASSLVSSATDTQYF. The CDR3 DNA sequence: TGTGCCAGCAGCTTAGTATCAAGCGCTACAGATACGCAGTATTTT. V gene TRBV7-6 combines with J gene TRBJ2-3; no firm D call. The V end lost 1 base, the J end lost 3 bases, and 11 bases lay between the germline ends. CDR1 is SGHVS, CDR2 FNYEAQ, per germline. The CDR3 runs 15 residues.

The chain carries TRBV7-9 and TRBJ1-1, with 9 bases lining up with TRBD1. The CDR3 sequence is 16 residues long. V was clipped by 3 bases and J by 0 bases; unmatched bases: 5. Germline V gives CDR1 SEHNR, CDR2 FQNEAQ (reference sequence). This chain's CDR3 is CASSFRTGAMNTEAFF. The CDR3, as DNA: TGTGCCAGCAGCTTCAGGACAGGGGCAATGAACACTGAAGCTTTCTTT. The full variable domain, with the rest looked up from reference TRBV7-9 and TRBJ1-1, is DTGVSQNPRHKITKRGQNVTFRCDPISEHNRLYWYRQTLGQGPEFLTYFQNEAQLEKSRLLSDRFSAERPKGSFSTLEIQRTEQGDSAMYLCASSFRTGAMNTEAFFGQGTRLTVV.

The V and J genes are TRBV6-1 and TRBJ2-3, with 9 bases that match TRBD2. The CDR3 has 17 residues. Germline V gives CDR1 MNHNS, CDR2 SASEGT. J lost 5 bases, V lost 0 bases, and 9 bases had no gene match. CDR3 residues: CASSEALAGGPLDTQYF. The CDR3 DNA sequence: TGTGCCAGCAGTGAAGCGTTGGCGGGAGGGCCCTTAGATACGCAGTATTTT.

The chain carries TRBV2 and TRBJ2-2; 9 bases are a match to TRBD2. The germline V gene has CDR1 SNHLY and CDR2 FYNNEI. J lost 6 bases, V lost 7 bases, and 9 bases had no gene match. CDR3 length: 15 residues. This chain's CDR3 is CASKAAGGFPGELFF. In DNA form, the CDR3 reads TGTGCCAGCAAGGCAGCGGGAGGTTTCCCCGGGGAGCTGTTTTTT.